This TCR beta chain emerged from a study of shared clonotypes between healthy human individuals. Points from the study as a whole: A reduction in generation probabilities was seen for non-shared clonotypes relative to those shared by all four donors.

Details on this clone: Its antigen is not identified.

Deep-level running was used for the assay. It was across several immunoSEQ plates that each subset's genomic DNA was evenly split. Sorted-subset replicate PCRs used 200 ng of genomic DNA. This amount corresponded to about 29,000 T cell genomes. The protocol was immunoSEQ multiplex PCR, while the TCRdb copy is restricted to in-frame clones and leaves out a portion. The repertoire holds about 2 million clones, with 85% to 95% as singletons. Deletions cut 1 base from V and 1 base from J, with 5 bases between. CDR1 and CDR2 from the germline V gene are LNHNV and YYDKDF (reference sequence). The CDR3 loop spans 14 amino acids.

V is TRBV15 and J is TRBJ1-5, with D unresolved. This TCR came from a man between 18 and 35 years old in good health. Material for sequencing was naive CD4+ T cells sorted from blood. Subset given: CD45RA+ positively selected. The CDR3 loop reads CATSRGESNQPQHF. In nucleotides, the CDR3 is TGTGCCACCAGCAGAGGGGAAAGCAATCAGCCCCAGCATTTT.